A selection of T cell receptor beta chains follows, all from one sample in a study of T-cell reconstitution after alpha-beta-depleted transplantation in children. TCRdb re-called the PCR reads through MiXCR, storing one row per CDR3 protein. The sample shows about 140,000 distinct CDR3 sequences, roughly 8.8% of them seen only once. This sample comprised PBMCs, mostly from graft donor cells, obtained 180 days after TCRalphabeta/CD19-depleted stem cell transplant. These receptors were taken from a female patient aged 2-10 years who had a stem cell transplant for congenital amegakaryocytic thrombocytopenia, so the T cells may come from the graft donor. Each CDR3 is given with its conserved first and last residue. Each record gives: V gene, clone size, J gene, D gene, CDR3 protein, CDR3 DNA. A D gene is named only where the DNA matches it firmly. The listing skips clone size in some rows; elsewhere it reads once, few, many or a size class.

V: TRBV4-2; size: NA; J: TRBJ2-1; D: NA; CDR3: CASSQVGGGPYNEQFF; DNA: TGTGCCAGCAGCCAAGTTGGGGGGGGGCCCTACAATGAGCAGTTCTTC
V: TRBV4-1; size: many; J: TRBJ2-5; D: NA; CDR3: CASSQESSGRTQYF; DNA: TGCGCCAGCAGCCAAGAGAGCTCCGGGAGGACCCAGTACTTC
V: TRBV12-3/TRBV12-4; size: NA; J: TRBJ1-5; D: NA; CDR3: CASSKQRVNQPQHF; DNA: TGTGCCAGCAGTAAACAGAGGGTCAATCAGCCCCAGCATTTT
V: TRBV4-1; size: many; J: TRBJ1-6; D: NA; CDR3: CASSQVMSVDNSPLHF; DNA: TGCGCCAGCAGCCAAGTAATGTCGGTGGATAATTCACCCCTCCACTTT
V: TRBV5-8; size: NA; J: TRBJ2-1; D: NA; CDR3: CASSLRVFGFTHEQFF; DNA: TGTGCCAGCAGCTTACGTGTTTTCGGATTTACACATGAGCAGTTCTTC
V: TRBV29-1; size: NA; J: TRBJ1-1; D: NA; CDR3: CSVVGRANTEAFF; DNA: TGCAGCGTTGTCGGCAGGGCAAACACTGAAGCTTTCTTT
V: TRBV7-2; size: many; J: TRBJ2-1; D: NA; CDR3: CASSLNPHRILEQFF; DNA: TGTGCCAGCAGCTTAAACCCCCATCGGATACTTGAGCAGTTCTTC
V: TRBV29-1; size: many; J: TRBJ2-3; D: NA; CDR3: CSVRQYPSGDTQYF; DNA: TGCAGCGTTAGACAGTACCCCTCCGGCGATACGCAGTATTTT
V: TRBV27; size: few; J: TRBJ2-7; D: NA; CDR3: CASSLTAGITYEQYF; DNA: TGTGCCAGCAGTTTAACAGCAGGTATAACCTACGAGCAGTACTTC
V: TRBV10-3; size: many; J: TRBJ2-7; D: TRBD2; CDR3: CATGLGLADEQYF; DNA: TGTGCCACCGGCTTGGGACTAGCGGACGAGCAGTACTTC
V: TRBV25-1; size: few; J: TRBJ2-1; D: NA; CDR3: CASSDGRVGLGEQFF; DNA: TGTGCCAGCAGTGATGGTAGGGTAGGGCTAGGAGAGCAGTTCTTC
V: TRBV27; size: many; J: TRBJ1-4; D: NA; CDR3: CASSFGTPATNEKLFF; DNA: TGTGCCAGCAGTTTCGGGACACCCGCAACTAATGAAAAACTGTTTTTT
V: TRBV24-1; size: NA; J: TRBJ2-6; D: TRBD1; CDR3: CATEGQGAWGGANVLTF; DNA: TGTGCCACCGAGGGACAGGGGGCCTGGGGAGGGGCCAACGTCCTGACTTTC
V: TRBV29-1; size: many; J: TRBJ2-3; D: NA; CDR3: CSVRGTSTDTQYF; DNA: TGCAGCGTCAGGGGCACTAGCACAGATACGCAGTATTTT
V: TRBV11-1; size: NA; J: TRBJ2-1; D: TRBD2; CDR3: CASSFSYGGTSGGRDEQFF; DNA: TGTGCCAGCAGCTTTAGCTACGGCGGGACTAGCGGGGGCCGGGATGAGCAGTTCTTC
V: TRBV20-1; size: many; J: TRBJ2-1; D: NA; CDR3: CSAHLRSGNEQFF; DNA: TGCAGTGCCCACCTGCGCTCCGGCAATGAGCAGTTCTTC
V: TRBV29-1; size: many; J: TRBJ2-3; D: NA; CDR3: CSVREAGSDTQYF; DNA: TGCAGCGTGAGGGAAGCAGGGTCAGATACGCAGTATTTT
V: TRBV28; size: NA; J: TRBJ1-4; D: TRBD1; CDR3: CASGGGQGGEKLFF; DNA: TGTGCCAGCGGGGGGGGACAGGGTGGTGAAAAACTGTTTTTT
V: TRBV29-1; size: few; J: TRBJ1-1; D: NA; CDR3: CSVKGRSVRGAFF; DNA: TGCAGCGTCAAGGGGCGGTCAGTACGAGGAGCTTTCTTT
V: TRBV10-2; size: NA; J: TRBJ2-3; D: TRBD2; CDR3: CASRTGGADTQYF; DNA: TGCGCCAGCAGGACGGGGGGGGCAGATACGCAGTATTTT
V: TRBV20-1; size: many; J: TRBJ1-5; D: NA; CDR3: CSASDQNQPQHF; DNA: TGCAGTGCCTCCGACCAGAATCAGCCCCAGCATTTT
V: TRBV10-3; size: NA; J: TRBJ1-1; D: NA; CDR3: CAISTRIGDTEAFF; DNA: TGTGCCATCAGTACACGGATCGGGGACACTGAAGCTTTCTTC
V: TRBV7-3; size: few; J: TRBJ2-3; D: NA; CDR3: CASSLIGPDTQYF; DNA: TGTGCCAGCAGCTTAATTGGACCAGATACGCAGTATTTT
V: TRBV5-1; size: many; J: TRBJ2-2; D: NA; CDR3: CASSSDMNTGELFF; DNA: TGCGCCAGCAGCTCTGACATGAACACCGGGGAGCTGTTTTTT
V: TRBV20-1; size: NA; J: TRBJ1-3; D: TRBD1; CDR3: CSARTGGSNTIYF; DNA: TGCAGTGCTAGGACAGGGGGCTCGAACACCATATATTTT
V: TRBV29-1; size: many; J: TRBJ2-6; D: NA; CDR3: CITWSSSPYSGANVLTF; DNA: TGCATCACCTGGAGTAGTTCCCCCTACTCTGGGGCCAACGTCCTGACTTTC
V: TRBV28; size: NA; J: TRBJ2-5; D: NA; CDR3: CASILMGETQYF; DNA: TGTGCCAGCATTTTAATGGGAGAGACCCAGTACTTC
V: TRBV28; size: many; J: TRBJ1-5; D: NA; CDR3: CASRRGGLSLPQHF; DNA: TGTGCCAGCAGACGAGGCGGGTTGTCTCTGCCCCAGCATTTT
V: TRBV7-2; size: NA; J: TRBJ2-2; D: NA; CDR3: CASSPGPGELFF; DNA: TGTGCCAGCAGTCCGGGGCCCGGGGAGCTGTTTTTT